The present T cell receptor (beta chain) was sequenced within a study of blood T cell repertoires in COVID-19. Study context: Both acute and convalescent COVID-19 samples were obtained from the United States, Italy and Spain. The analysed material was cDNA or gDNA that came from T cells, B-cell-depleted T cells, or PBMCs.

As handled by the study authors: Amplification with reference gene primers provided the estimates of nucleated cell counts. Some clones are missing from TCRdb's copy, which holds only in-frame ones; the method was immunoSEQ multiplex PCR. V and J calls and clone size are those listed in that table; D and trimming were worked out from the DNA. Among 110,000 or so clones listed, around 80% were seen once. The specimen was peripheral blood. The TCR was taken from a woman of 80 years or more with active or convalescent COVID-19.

CDR3 in DNA: TGTGCCAGCAGCCCGGGACTAGCGGGAGAGACCCAGTACTTC. As protein: CASSPGLAGETQYF. J is TRBJ2-5 and V is TRBV7-2, with 12 bases that match TRBD2. The J segment lost 4 bases and the V segment lost 5 bases, leaving 2 bases of the junction unmatched. The germline CDR1 and CDR2 sequences are SGHTA and FQGNSA. The CDR3 extends over 14 amino acids.